What follows describes a single T cell receptor beta chain. These data belong to a study of blood T cell repertoires in COVID-19. Study overall: Acute and convalescent COVID-19 specimens originated in the United States, Italy and Spain.

As processed by the authors: Reference gene primers were amplified, and this amplification served to estimate nucleated cell counts. Libraries were prepared by immunoSEQ multiplex PCR; TCRdb keeps only in-frame clonotypes and omits some of them. V, J and clone size are taken as reported in that table, and D and trimming were inferred from the DNA itself. This sample carries 85,000 to 110,000 clones, around 90% of them seen once, and the ten largest clones take 15% to 20%. Per germline, CDR1 MGHRA and CDR2 YSYEKL. Trimming removed 0 bases from V and 0 bases from J; junction bases left unmatched: 11. CDR3 size: 19 residues.

This sequence originates from an elderly woman in a cohort sampled during active COVID-19. Sample: peripheral blood. The chain couples TRBV4-1 to TRBJ1-1, with 9 bases lining up with TRBD1. The CDR3 nucleotides read TGCGCCAGCAGCCAAGAAGGGGGAGGGACAGGGCTTTTGAACACTGAAGCTTTCTTT. Its translation: CASSQEGGGTGLLNTEAFF.